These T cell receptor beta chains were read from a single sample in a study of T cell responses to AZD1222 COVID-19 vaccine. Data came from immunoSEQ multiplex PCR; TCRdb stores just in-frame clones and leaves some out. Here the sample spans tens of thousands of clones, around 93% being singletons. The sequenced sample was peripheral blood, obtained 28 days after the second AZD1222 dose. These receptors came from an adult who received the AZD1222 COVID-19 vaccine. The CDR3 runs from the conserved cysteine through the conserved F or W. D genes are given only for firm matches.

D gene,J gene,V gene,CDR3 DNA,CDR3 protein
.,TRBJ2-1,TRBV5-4,TGTGCCAGCAGCTTAAATAGCGGCAATGAGCAGTTCTTC,CASSLNSGNEQFF
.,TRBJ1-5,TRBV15,TGTGCCACCAGCAGAGATTTGGAGGTTTATCAGCCCCAGCATTTT,CATSRDLEVYQPQHF
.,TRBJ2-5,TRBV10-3,TGTGCCATCAGTAAAGGGGTTTGGGAGACCCAGTACTTC,CAISKGVWETQYF
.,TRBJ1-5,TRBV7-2,TGTGCCAGCAGCTTAATGGCCCAGCAAAGCAATCAGCCCCAGCATTTT,CASSLMAQQSNQPQHF
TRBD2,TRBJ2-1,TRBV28,TGTGCCAGCAGTTTATCGGCTAGCGGGAACAATGAGCAGTTCTTC,CASSLSASGNNEQFF
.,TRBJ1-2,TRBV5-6,TGTGCCAGCAGTTCCGGAGCTAACTATGGCTACACCTTC,CASSSGANYGYTF
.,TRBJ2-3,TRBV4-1,TGCGCCAGCAGCCAAGATGGGTTTGAGGAGACTCCTAGCACAGATACGCAGTATTTT,CASSQDGFEETPSTDTQYF
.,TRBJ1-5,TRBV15,TGTGCCACCAGCAGAGATCTTGGAGGTCTGCAGCCCCAGCATTTT,CATSRDLGGLQPQHF
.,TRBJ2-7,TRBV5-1,TGCGCCAGCAGCTTGGCGGTGCGGACTCAGACCTACGAGCAGTACTTC,CASSLAVRTQTYEQYF
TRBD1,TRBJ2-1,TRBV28,TGTGCCAGCAGTTCCTCCGGGACAGCCTACAATGAGCAGTTCTTC,CASSSSGTAYNEQFF
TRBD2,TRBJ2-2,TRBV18,TGTGCCAGCTCACCACAGGCTAGCGGGAGTGGAACCGGGGAGCTGTTTTTT,CASSPQASGSGTGELFF
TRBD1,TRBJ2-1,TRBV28,TGTGCCAGCACGGGCGGACAGGATGAGCAGTTCTTC,CASTGGQDEQFF
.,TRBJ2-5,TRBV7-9,TGTGCCAGCAGCTTAGTGAGTCTAGAGACCCAGTACTTC,CASSLVSLETQYF
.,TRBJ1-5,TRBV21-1,TGTGCCAGCAGAAACGGCAGGGGAGGAAATCAGCCCCAGCATTTT,CASRNGRGGNQPQHF
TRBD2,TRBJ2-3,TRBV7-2,TGTGCCAGCAGCCTAACCGGGACTAGCGGGAGTAGGGCAGATACGCAGTATTTT,CASSLTGTSGSRADTQYF
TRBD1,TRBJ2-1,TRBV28,TGTGCCATTCAGCTCGGGACAGGAGTGTCGCAGTTCTTC,CAIQLGTGVSQFF
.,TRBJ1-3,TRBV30,TGTGCCTGGAGTAGGGGAATACCCGGCTCTGGAAACACCATATATTTT,CAWSRGIPGSGNTIYF
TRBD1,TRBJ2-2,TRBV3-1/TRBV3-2,TGTGCCAGCTCCCTTGGACAGGGGGCCGGGGAGCTGTTTTTT,CASSLGQGAGELFF
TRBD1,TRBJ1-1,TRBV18,TGTGCCAGCTCACCGGGACTTGGGACAGGCTCAAACACTGAAGCTTTCTTT,CASSPGLGTGSNTEAFF
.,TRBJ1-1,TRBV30,TGTGCCTGGAGTCGGACGGGAGAGGCCCCTGAAGCTTTCTTT,CAWSRTGEAPEAFF
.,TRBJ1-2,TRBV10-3,TGTGCCACGCCCGAGTTATCAAACTATGGCTACACCTTC,CATPELSNYGYTF
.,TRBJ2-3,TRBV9,TGTGCCAGCAGCGTATCACTAACTAGCACAGATACGCAGTATTTT,CASSVSLTSTDTQYF
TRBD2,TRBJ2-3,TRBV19,TGTGCCAGTAGTATTTCCGGACTAGCGGGGTCTGATACGCAGTATTTT,CASSISGLAGSDTQYF
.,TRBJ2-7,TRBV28,TGTGCCAGCAGGGGCCAGGGGAACCACGAGCAGTACTTC,CASRGQGNHEQYF
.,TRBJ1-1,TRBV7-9,TGTGCCAGCAGCCCGCCCCGGGCGGGTGGCACTGAAGCTTTCTTT,CASSPPRAGGTEAFF
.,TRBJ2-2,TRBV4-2,TGTGCCAGCAGCCAAGATTTTGGGGCTGGGGAGCTGTTTTTT,CASSQDFGAGELFF